This is a list of T cell receptor beta chains from one sample in a study of blood T cell repertoires in COVID-19. Using immunoSEQ multiplex PCR, the repertoire was profiled, and TCRdb retains in-frame clones only, with some absent. The sample yields around 200,000 clones, less than 85% seen once. The sequencing sample was made of PBMCs or T cells enriched from blood (not recorded which). The receptors here all came from a man aged 40-49 years who had recovered from COVID-19. CDR3s include the opening cysteine and the closing phenylalanine or tryptophan. A D gene is named only where the DNA matches it firmly. Size is stated for part of the rows, as once, few or many counts, or as a class when the clone is expanded.

j_call	v_call	clone_size	d_call	cdr3_aa	cdr3_nt
TRBJ1-6	TRBV6-5	-	-	CASSYSGLSPLHF	TGTGCCAGCAGTTACTCGGGCCTTTCACCCCTCCACTTT
TRBJ2-2	TRBV4-1	-	TRBD2	CASSQLPQRLAGGGNTGELFF	TGCGCCAGCAGCCAATTACCACAAAGACTAGCGGGAGGTGGGAACACCGGGGAGCTGTTTTTT
TRBJ1-2	TRBV7-8	-	-	CASSSTTTGGYGYTF	TGTGCCAGCAGCTCCACAACGACAGGCGGTTATGGCTACACCTTC
TRBJ2-7	TRBV18	-	TRBD2	CASSSPGGRGYEQYF	TGTGCCAGCTCATCTCCTGGCGGGAGGGGCTACGAGCAGTACTTC
TRBJ2-7	TRBV5-6	-	TRBD2	CASSSTGGLAGVTYEQYF	TGTGCCAGCAGCTCCACGGGCGGTCTAGCGGGGGTGACCTACGAGCAGTACTTC
TRBJ1-3	TRBV4-1	-	TRBD1	CASSLDRGGNTIYF	TGCGCCAGCAGCCTGGACAGGGGTGGAAACACCATATATTTT
TRBJ1-1	TRBV6-1	-	-	CASSEEMAVNTEAFF	TGTGCCAGCAGTGAAGAAATGGCAGTGAACACTGAAGCTTTCTTT
TRBJ2-7	TRBV7-8	-	TRBD1	CASSLPTGAHEQYF	TGTGCCAGCAGCCTCCCGACAGGGGCCCACGAGCAGTACTTC
TRBJ2-1	TRBV11-2	-	-	CASSPQRTAYNEQFF	TGTGCCAGCAGCCCCCAGCGGACGGCATACAATGAGCAGTTCTTC
TRBJ2-2	TRBV7-5	-	-	CARSSSTGTQDTGELFF	TGTGCCAGAAGCTCGAGTACCGGGACTCAAGACACCGGGGAGCTGTTTTTT
TRBJ2-2	TRBV2	once	-	CASSGPSGSNTGELFF	TGTGCCAGCAGTGGGCCATCCGGGAGTAACACCGGGGAGCTGTTTTTT
TRBJ2-5	TRBV2	-	TRBD1	CASSEGQGEQETQYF	TGTGCCAGCAGTGAAGGACAGGGCGAACAAGAGACCCAGTACTTC
TRBJ2-1	TRBV3-1/TRBV3-2	-	TRBD1	CASSQDGTGASYNEQFF	TGTGCCAGCAGCCAAGATGGGACAGGGGCCTCCTACAATGAGCAGTTCTTC
TRBJ2-7	TRBV2	-	TRBD2	CASSSPQGLAGDEQYF	TGTGCCAGCAGCAGCCCCCAAGGGCTAGCGGGAGACGAGCAGTACTTC
TRBJ1-3	TRBV27	-	-	CASRPGALGNTIYF	TGTGCCAGCAGACCGGGAGCCTTAGGAAACACCATATATTTT
TRBJ1-2	TRBV30	-	-	CAWRILGHNYGYTF	TGTGCCTGGAGGATATTGGGACATAACTATGGCTACACCTTC
TRBJ2-7	TRBV27	once	TRBD1	CASSHNPGQATYEQYF	TGTGCCAGCAGTCATAATCCGGGACAGGCGACCTACGAGCAGTACTTC
TRBJ1-1	TRBV29-1	-	-	CSVDSPGTEAFF	TGCAGCGTTGACTCACCGGGAACTGAAGCTTTCTTT
TRBJ2-1	TRBV4-3	-	TRBD2	CASSHSWGLENKNEQFF	TGCGCCAGCAGCCACTCATGGGGACTAGAGAACAAAAATGAGCAGTTCTTC
TRBJ2-3	TRBV5-6	-	TRBD2	CASSSRGLIAGDTDTQYF	TGTGCCAGCAGCAGCCGTGGGTTAATAGCGGGAGACACAGATACGCAGTATTTT
TRBJ1-5	TRBV11-2	few	TRBD1	CASSSSNRGQPQHF	TGTGCCAGCAGCTCCAGTAACAGGGGTCAGCCCCAGCATTTT
TRBJ2-7	TRBV19	-	-	CASSAGVSSYEQYF	TGTGCCAGTAGTGCAGGGGTAAGCTCCTACGAGCAGTACTTC
TRBJ2-5	TRBV5-5	-	-	CASSLVIETQYF	TGTGCCAGCAGCTTGGTTATCGAGACCCAGTACTTC
TRBJ2-7	TRBV25-1	once	TRBD1	CASSSGTGDEQYF	TGTGCCAGCAGTTCCGGGACAGGGGACGAGCAGTACTTC
TRBJ1-2	TRBV11-2	-	TRBD1	CASSPDRGFGYTF	TGTGCCAGCAGCCCGGACAGGGGGTTCGGCTACACCTTC
TRBJ2-7	TRBV5-1	-	-	CASSLAPGQYYEQYF	TGCGCCAGCAGCTTGGCCCCAGGCCAATACTACGAGCAGTACTTC
TRBJ1-1	TRBV5-1	-	TRBD1	CASSTGGPNTEAFF	TGCGCCAGCAGCACAGGGGGTCCTAACACTGAAGCTTTCTTT
TRBJ2-7	TRBV19	many	TRBD2	CASSPPGGLAGVQYF	TGTGCCAGTAGTCCCCCTGGCGGACTAGCGGGAGTCCAGTACTTC
TRBJ2-7	TRBV4-3	-	-	CASSQDTMGPSYEQYF	TGCGCCAGCAGCCAAGATACGATGGGCCCCTCCTACGAGCAGTACTTC
TRBJ1-5	TRBV28	-	TRBD1	CASRPGTGNQPQHF	TGTGCCAGCAGGCCCGGGACAGGGAATCAGCCCCAGCATTTT
TRBJ1-4	TRBV6-1	few	-	CASSDTGFSNEKLFF	TGTGCCAGCAGTGACACAGGATTCTCTAATGAAAAACTGTTTTTT
TRBJ2-7	TRBV6-5	-	-	CASRPPGLREYF	TGTGCCAGCAGACCCCCGGGGTTGCGGGAGTACTTC
TRBJ2-7	TRBV27	few	-	CASSLFATKYEQYF	TGTGCCAGCAGTTTATTCGCTACCAAATACGAGCAGTACTTC
TRBJ2-7	TRBV10-3	-	TRBD1	CAISELGQKTYEQYF	TGTGCCATCAGTGAGTTGGGACAGAAGACCTACGAGCAGTACTTC
TRBJ2-7	TRBV3-1/TRBV3-2	-	TRBD1	CASSQPAGTGPYEQYF	TGTGCCAGCAGCCAACCGGCCGGGACAGGACCCTACGAGCAGTACTTC
TRBJ2-1	TRBV9	-	TRBD2	CASSVDIGRASEQFF	TGTGCCAGCAGCGTAGATATCGGGAGGGCGTCTGAGCAGTTCTTC
TRBJ2-5	TRBV2	-	TRBD2	CASISSGVVPGAQYF	TGTGCCAGCATCTCTAGCGGGGTAGTCCCGGGTGCCCAGTACTTC
TRBJ2-1	TRBV27	-	-	CASSGRLTQGNEQFF	TGTGCCAGCAGTGGGCGTCTCACCCAGGGCAATGAGCAGTTCTTC
TRBJ1-5	TRBV6-5	-	-	CASRGRGSSQPQHF	TGTGCCAGCAGAGGCAGGGGTTCAAGTCAGCCCCAGCATTTT
TRBJ2-3	TRBV3-1/TRBV3-2	-	-	CASNKGNTQYF	TGTGCCAGCAATAAGGGGAATACGCAGTATTTT
TRBJ1-5	TRBV18	-	-	CASSLQDGPQHF	TGTGCCAGCTCCCTACAGGACGGGCCCCAGCATTTT
TRBJ1-3	TRBV7-8	-	-	CASSLRGGNTIYF	TGTGCCAGCAGCTTACGAGGGGGTAACACCATATATTTT